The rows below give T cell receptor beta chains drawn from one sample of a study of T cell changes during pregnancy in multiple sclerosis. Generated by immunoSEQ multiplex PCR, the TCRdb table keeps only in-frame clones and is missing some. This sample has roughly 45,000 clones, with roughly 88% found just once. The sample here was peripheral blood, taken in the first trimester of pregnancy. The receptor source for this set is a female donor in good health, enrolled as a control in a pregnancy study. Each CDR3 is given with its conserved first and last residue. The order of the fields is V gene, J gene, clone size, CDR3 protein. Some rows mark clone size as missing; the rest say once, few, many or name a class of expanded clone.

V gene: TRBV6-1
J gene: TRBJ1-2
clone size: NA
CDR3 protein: CASSPQVRNYGYTF

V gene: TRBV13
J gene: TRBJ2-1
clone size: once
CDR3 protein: CASAERNSYNEQFF

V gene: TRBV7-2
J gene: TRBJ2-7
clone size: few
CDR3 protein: CASSLGQGAYEQYF

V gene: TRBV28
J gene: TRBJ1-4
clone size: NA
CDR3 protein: CASSKTGQWATNEKLFF

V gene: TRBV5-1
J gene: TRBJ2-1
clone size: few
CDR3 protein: CATLAHEQFF

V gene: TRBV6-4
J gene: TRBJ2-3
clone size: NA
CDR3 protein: CASSVGGRTDTQYF

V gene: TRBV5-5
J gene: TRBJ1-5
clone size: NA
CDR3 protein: CASSLGGQQNQPQHF

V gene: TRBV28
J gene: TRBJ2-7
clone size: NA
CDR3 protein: CASSLPGQGSENEQYF

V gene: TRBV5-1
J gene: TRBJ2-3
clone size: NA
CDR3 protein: CASSLKLAQLPSTDTQYF

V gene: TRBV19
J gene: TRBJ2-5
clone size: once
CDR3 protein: CASSWTSGSQETQYF

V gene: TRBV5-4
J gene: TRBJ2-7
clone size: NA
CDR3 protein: CASSNGTAAFSYEQYF

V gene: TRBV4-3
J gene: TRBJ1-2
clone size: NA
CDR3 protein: CASSQEGQGYGYTF

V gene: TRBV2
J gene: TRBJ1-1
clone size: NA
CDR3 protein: CASSAGTGMYYAFF

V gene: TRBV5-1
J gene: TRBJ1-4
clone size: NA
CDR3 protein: CASSRGGDTDEKLFF

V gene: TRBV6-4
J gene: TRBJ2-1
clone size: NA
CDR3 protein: CASSDQAGGPNEQFF

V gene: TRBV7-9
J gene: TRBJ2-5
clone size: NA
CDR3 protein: CASSLVPGQQETQYF

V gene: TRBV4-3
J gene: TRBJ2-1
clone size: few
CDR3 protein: CASSQEFASPNEQFF

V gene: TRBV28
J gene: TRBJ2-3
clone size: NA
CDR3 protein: CASSSALAGGWDTQYF

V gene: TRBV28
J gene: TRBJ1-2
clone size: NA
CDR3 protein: CASSYGAGYGYTF

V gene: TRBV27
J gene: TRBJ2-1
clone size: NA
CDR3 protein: CASTLRGSGLTYNEQFF

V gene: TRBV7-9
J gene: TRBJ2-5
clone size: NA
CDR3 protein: CASSLRQGETQYF

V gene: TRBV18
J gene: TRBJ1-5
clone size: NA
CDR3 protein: CASSPQGNQPQHF

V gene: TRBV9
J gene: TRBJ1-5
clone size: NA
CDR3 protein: CASSVDGQGAQPQHF

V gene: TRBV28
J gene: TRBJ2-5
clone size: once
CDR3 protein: CASSLGGRAEETQYF

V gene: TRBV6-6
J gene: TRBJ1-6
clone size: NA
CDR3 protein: CASSYSATNASPLHF

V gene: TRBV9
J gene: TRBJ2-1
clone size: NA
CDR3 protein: CASSVTAGNEQFF

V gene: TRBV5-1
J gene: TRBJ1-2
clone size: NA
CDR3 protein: CASSLPLQGNLNYGYTF

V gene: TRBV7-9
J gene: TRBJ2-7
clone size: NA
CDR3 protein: CASSSYDEQYF

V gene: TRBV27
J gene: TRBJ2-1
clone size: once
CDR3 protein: CASGSSGRDYNEQFF

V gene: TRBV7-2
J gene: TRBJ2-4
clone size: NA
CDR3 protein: CASSEQGGLAKNIQYF

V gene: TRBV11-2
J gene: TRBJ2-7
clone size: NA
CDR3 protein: CASSHISTVGEQYF

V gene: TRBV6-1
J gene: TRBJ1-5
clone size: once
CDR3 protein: CASGGQFNQPQHF

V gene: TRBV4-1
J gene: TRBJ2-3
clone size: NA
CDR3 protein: CASSQDRVAGGTGTDTQYF

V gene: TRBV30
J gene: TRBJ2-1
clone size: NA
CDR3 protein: CAWSGQGYNEQFF

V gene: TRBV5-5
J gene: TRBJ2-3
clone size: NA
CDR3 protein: CASSLYANRWTDTQYF

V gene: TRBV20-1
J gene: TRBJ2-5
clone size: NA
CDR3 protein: CSAGGAETQYF

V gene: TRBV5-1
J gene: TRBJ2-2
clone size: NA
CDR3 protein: CASRFGGRSFSQEENTGELFF

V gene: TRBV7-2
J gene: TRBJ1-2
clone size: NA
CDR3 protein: CASSLRAGGYTF

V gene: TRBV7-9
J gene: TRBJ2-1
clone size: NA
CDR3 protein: CASSQSDYIDSYNEQFF

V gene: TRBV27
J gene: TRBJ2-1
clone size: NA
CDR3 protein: CASSPLAGEGNEQFF

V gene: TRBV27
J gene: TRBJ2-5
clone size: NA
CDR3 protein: CAIAHHRDRGCQETQYF

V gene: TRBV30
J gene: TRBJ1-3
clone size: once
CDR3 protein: CAWAQDRLGNTIYF

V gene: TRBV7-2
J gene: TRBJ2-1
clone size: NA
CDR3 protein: CASSNRDRDKQFF

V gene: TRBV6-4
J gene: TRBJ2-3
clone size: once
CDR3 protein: CASSRRTSGSADTQYF

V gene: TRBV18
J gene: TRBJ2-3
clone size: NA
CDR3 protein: CASSLPGADTQYF

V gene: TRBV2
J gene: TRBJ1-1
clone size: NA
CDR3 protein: CASSGQLNTEAFF

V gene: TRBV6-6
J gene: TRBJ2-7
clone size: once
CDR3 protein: CASRPHDREVYEQYF

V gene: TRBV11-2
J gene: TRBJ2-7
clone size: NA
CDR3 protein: CASRRRLADLYEQYF

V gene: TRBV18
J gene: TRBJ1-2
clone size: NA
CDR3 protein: CASSPGHYYGYTF

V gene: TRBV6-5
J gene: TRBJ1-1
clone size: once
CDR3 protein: CASRVMLGTEAFF

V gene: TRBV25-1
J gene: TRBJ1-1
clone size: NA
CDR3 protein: CASSETGSKTEAFF

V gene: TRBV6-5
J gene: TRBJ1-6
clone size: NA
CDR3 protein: CASSWRPPHPLHF

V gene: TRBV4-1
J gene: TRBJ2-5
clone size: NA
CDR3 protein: CASSQEGRRQETQYF

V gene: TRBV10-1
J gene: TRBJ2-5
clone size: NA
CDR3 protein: CASSDLSGTLKETQYF